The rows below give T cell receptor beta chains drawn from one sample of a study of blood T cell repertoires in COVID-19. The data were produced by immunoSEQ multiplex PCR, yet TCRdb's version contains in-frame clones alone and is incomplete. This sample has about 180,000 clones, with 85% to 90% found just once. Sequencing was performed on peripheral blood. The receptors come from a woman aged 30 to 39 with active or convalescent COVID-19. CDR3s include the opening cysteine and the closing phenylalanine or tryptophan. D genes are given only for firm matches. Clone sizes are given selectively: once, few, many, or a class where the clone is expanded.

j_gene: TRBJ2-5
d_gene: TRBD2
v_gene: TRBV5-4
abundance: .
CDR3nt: TGTGCCAGCAGCTCTGGACTAGCGGGACAAGAGACCCAGTACTTC
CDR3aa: CASSSGLAGQETQYF

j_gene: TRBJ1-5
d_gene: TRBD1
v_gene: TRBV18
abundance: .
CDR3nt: TGTGCCAGCTCACCGACAGGGTTAGATCAGCCCCAGCATTTT
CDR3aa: CASSPTGLDQPQHF

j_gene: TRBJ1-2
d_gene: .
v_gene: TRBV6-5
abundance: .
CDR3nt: TGTGCCACCAGGATGTTTATGGGGGCAGGTTGGGGCTACACCTTC
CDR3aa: CATRMFMGAGWGYTF

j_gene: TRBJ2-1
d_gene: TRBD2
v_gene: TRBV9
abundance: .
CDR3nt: TGTGCCAGCAGCGTAGGAATAGCGGGGGTCGATGAGCAGTTCTTC
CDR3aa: CASSVGIAGVDEQFF

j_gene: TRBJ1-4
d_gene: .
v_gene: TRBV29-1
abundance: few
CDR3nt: TGCAGCGTACGGGGGATGGATGAAAAACTGTTTTTT
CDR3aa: CSVRGMDEKLFF

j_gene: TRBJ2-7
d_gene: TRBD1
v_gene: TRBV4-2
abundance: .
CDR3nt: TGTGCCAGCAGCCGTGACAGGGATCCCATCTACGAGCAGTACTTC
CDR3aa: CASSRDRDPIYEQYF

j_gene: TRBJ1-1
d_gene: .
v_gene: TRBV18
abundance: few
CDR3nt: TGTGCCAGCTCACCAAAAAACACGAACACTGAAGCTTTCTTT
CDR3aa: CASSPKNTNTEAFF

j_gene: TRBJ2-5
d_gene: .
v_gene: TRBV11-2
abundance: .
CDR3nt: TGTGCCAGCAGCCCATCGATCCGGGACTCACAAGAGACCCAGTACTTC
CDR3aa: CASSPSIRDSQETQYF

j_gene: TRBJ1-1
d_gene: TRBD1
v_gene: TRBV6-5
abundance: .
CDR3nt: TGTGCCAGCACCCCGCCGGGGACAGGGAACACTGAAGCTTTCTTT
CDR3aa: CASTPPGTGNTEAFF

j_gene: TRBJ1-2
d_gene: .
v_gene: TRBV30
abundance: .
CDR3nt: TGTGCCTGGAGTCCAGGGAGGGGATATGGCTACACCTTC
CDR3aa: CAWSPGRGYGYTF

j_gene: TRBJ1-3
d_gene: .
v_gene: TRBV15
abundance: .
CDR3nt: TGTGCCACCAGTTCCGGGTGGGGGGGAGATGGAAACACCATATATTTT
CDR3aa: CATSSGWGGDGNTIYF

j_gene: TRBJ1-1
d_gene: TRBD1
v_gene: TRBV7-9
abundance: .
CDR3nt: TGTGCCAGCTCGCCGGGACAGATGAAGAACACTGAAGCTTTCTTT
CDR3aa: CASSPGQMKNTEAFF

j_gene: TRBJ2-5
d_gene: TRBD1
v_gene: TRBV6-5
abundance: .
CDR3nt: TGTGCCAGCCAAGACAGGGTTAAAGAGACCCAGTACTTC
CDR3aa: CASQDRVKETQYF

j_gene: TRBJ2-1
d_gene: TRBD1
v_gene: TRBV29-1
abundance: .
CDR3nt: TGCAGCGTTGCCCGGGACAGAGCCTACAATGAGCAGTTCTTC
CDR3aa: CSVARDRAYNEQFF

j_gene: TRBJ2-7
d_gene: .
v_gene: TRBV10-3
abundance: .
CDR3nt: TGTGCCATACACGCCAGCGGCTCTAGTGAGCAGTACTTC
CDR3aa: CAIHASGSSEQYF

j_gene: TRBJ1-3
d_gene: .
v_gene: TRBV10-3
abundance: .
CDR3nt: TGTGCCATCAGTCCAGGGAAGTGGTGGGGCAACTCTGGAAACACCATATATTTT
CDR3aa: CAISPGKWWGNSGNTIYF

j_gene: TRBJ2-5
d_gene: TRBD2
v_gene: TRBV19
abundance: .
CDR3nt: TGTGCCAGCGGGACTAGCGGCTTTCCAGAGACCCAGTACTTC
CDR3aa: CASGTSGFPETQYF

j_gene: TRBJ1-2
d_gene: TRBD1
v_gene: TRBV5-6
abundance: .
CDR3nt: TGTGCCAGCAGCCAACAGGGGGGGACTCATGGCTACACCTTC
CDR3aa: CASSQQGGTHGYTF

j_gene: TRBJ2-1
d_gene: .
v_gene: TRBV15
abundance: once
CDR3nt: TGTGCCACCAGCAGAATGGACAGTAGCAATGAGCAGTTCTTC
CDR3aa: CATSRMDSSNEQFF

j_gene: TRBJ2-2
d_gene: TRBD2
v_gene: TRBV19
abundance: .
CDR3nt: TGTGCCAGTAGTAATCGATGGACTAGCGGGATTGTGAACACCGGGGAGCTGTTTTTT
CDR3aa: CASSNRWTSGIVNTGELFF

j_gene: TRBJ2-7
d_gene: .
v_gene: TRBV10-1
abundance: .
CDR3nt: TGCGCCAGCAGTGAGGCAGACGAGCAGTACTTC
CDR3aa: CASSEADEQYF

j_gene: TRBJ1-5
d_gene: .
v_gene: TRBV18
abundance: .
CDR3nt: TGTGCCAGCTCACCGGAACGGACAGATGGCAATCAGCCCCAGCATTTT
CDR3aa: CASSPERTDGNQPQHF

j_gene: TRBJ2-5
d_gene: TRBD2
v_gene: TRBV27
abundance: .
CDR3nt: TGTGCCAGCAGTTCGACTAGCGGGGTAGTGGAGACCCAGTACTTC
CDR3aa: CASSSTSGVVETQYF

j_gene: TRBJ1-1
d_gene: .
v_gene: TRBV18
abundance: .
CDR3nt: TGTGCCAGCTCACCACGAACTAATACGAACACTGAAGCTTTCTTT
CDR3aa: CASSPRTNTNTEAFF

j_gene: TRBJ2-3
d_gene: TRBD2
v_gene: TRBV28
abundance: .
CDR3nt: TGTGCCAGCAGTTTAGAAGCGGGAGTTGTACCAGGGACAGATACGCAGTATTTT
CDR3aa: CASSLEAGVVPGTDTQYF

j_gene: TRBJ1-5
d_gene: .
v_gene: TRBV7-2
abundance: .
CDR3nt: TGTGCCGAGGGGGGGGACGGCAGTCCCAATCAGCCCCAGCATTTT
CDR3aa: CAEGGDGSPNQPQHF

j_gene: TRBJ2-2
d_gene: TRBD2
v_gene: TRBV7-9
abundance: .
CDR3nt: TGTGCCAGCAGCGACGGGACTAGCGGGAGGGCCGCGAACACCGGGGAGCTGTTTTTT
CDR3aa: CASSDGTSGRAANTGELFF

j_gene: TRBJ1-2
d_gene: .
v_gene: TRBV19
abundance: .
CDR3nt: TGTGCCAGCTCCCCAACAGGGAACTATGGCTACACCTTC
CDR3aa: CASSPTGNYGYTF

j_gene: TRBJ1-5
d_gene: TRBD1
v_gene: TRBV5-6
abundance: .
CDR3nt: TGTGCCAGCAGCTTGGTTGGGACAGGGGAATATCAGCCCCAGCATTTT
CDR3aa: CASSLVGTGEYQPQHF

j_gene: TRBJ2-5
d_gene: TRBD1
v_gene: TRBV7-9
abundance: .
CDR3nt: TGTGCCAGCAGCTTAGATCGGTTGGGACAGGGTATCCAAGAGACCCAGTACTTC
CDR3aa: CASSLDRLGQGIQETQYF

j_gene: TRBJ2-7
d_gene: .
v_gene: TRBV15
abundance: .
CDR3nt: TGTGCCACCAGCAGAGAAGGCGGCCTGTACGCCTACGAGCAGTACTTC
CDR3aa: CATSREGGLYAYEQYF

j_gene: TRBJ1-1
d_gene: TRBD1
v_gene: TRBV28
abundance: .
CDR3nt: TGTGCCAGCAGTCGTAACAGGGGAAGCACTGAAGCTTTCTTT
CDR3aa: CASSRNRGSTEAFF

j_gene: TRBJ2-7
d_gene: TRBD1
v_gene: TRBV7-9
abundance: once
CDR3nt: TGTGCCAGCAGCTTAGCTTGGGGTCGGGACAGGGGCAGGGACGAGCAGTACTTC
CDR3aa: CASSLAWGRDRGRDEQYF

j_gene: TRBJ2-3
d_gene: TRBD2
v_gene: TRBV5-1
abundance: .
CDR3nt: TGCGCCAGCAAACCAACTAGCGGGGGGGCAACAGATACGCAGTATTTT
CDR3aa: CASKPTSGGATDTQYF

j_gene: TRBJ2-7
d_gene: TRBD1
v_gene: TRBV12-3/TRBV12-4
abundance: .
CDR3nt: TGTGCCAGCAGGATACAGGGGGCGAGGGAGCAGTACTTC
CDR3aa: CASRIQGAREQYF